A selection of T cell receptor beta chains follows, all from one sample in a study of tumor-infiltrating lymphocytes in oesophageal squamous cell carcinoma. TCRdb passed the PCR reads through MiXCR, listing each CDR3 protein once. The repertoire includes about 11,000 distinct CDR3 sequences, around 53% of them detected once, and roughly a third sits in the top ten. Sequencing input: esophageal tumor tissue. These receptors were taken from a male donor with esophageal squamous cell carcinoma. Both conserved end residues are part of each CDR3. Fields, in order: J gene, D gene, V gene, clone size, CDR3 DNA, CDR3 protein. The D gene is left open where the match is weak. Rows may omit the clone size; those that give it use once, few, many or a size class.

TRBJ2-7,-,TRBV7-2,once,TGTGCCAGCAGCTTCGACCGGGACTCCTACGAGCAGTACTTC,CASSFDRDSYEQYF
TRBJ1-1,-,TRBV12-3/TRBV12-4,once,TGTGCCAGCACCAGCCGACGACTGGCGCAGAACACTGAAGCTTTCTTT,CASTSRRLAQNTEAFF
TRBJ2-5,-,TRBV7-3,-,TGTGCCAGCAGCTTGTATGGGAGCTTGGGAGAGACCCAGTACTTC,CASSLYGSLGETQYF
TRBJ2-5,-,TRBV23-1,-,TGCGCCAGCAGAACCTCCTCTCAAGAGACCCAGTACTTC,CASRTSSQETQYF
TRBJ2-2,TRBD2,TRBV3-1,few,TGTGCCAGCAGCCTTGGGGCTAGCGGGAGTGCGACCACCGGGGAGCTGTTTTTT,CASSLGASGSATTGELFF
TRBJ2-6,-,TRBV28,-,TGTGCCAGCAGTTATGGGAGCTCTGGGGCCAACGTCCTGACTTTC,CASSYGSSGANVLTF
TRBJ2-2,-,TRBV7-2,-,TGTGCCAGCAGCCCCCAGAACACCGGGGAGCTGTTTTTT,CASSPQNTGELFF
TRBJ2-7,TRBD2,TRBV11-2,once,TGTGCCAGCAGCTTAACCAGCGGGAGTCATCACGAGCAGTACTTC,CASSLTSGSHHEQYF
TRBJ2-3,-,TRBV6-2/TRBV6-3,-,TGTGCCAGCAGGGAAATGGATACGCAGTATTTT,CASREMDTQYF
TRBJ1-4,-,TRBV6-5,once,TGTGCCAGCAGTCGACAGTTTGAAAAACTGTTTTTT,CASSRQFEKLFF
TRBJ2-7,-,TRBV19,-,TGTGCCAGTAGTATAAATTGGGGAGGAGGAAACGAGCAGTACTTC,CASSINWGGGNEQYF
TRBJ2-5,-,TRBV5-1,many,TGCGCCAGCAGCACCTGGGACAACCAAGAGACCCAGTACTTC,CASSTWDNQETQYF
TRBJ1-3,TRBD1,TRBV5-5,-,TGTGCCAGCAGCGTTCTGGGACAGGGGAAAAACACCATATATTTT,CASSVLGQGKNTIYF
TRBJ1-2,-,TRBV29-1,-,TGCAGCGTTTCCCAACGGAACTATGGCTACACCTTC,CSVSQRNYGYTF
TRBJ2-1,TRBD2,TRBV7-9,few,TGTGCCAGCAGCTTAGACGGGGGGGCGTCGGATGAGCAGTTCTTC,CASSLDGGASDEQFF
TRBJ2-3,-,TRBV7-3,-,TGTGCCAGCAGCTTTTCGGGGTTGGATACGCAGTATTTT,CASSFSGLDTQYF
TRBJ2-7,-,TRBV15,-,TGTGCCACCAGCAGAGAGTCGGGGTTTGACTCACCCCTCCACTTC,CATSRESGFDSPLHF
TRBJ2-1,-,TRBV27,-,TGTGCCAGCAGTTTATCAGCTTTTGGTGTGAATGAGCAGTTCTTC,CASSLSAFGVNEQFF
TRBJ2-5,TRBD2,TRBV7-9,many,TGTGCCAGCAGGAAAACTAGCGCTCAAGAGACCCAGTACTTC,CASRKTSAQETQYF
TRBJ1-1,-,TRBV11-2,few,TGTGCCAGCAGCAAGGGACCAGGCACTGAAGCTTTCTTT,CASSKGPGTEAFF
TRBJ2-1,TRBD2,TRBV7-2,-,TGTGCCAGCAGCTTCTCGGGGGGAAACAATGAGCAGTTCTTC,CASSFSGGNNEQFF
TRBJ2-6,-,TRBV14,many,TGTGCCAGCAGCCGAAAATGGACCGGGGTATTCGGGGCCAACGTCCTGACTTTC,CASSRKWTGVFGANVLTF
TRBJ1-2,-,TRBV6-5,-,TGTGCCAGCAGTTACTCGGTGGGGGGATTCGTCTATGGCTACACCTTC,CASSYSVGGFVYGYTF
TRBJ2-5,TRBD2,TRBV24-1,few,TGTGCCACCAGTGACCCTAGCGGAGGAAAAGAGACCCAGTACTTC,CATSDPSGGKETQYF
TRBJ2-5,-,TRBV7-8,few,TGTGCCAGCAGGAAAACTCGAGACTATTATGAGACCCAGTACTTC,CASRKTRDYYETQYF
TRBJ2-7,TRBD2,TRBV4-2,many,TGTGCCAGCAGCCAAGCGCGGGGAGGGGCCTACGAGCAGTACTTC,CASSQARGGAYEQYF
TRBJ2-4,-,TRBV12-3/TRBV12-4,many,TGTGCCAGCAGTACAGGGGCCAAAAACATTCAGTACTTC,CASSTGAKNIQYF
TRBJ2-1,TRBD2,TRBV7-2,many,TGTGCCAGCAGCTTAGGCAGGACTAGCGGATACAATGAGCAGTTCTTC,CASSLGRTSGYNEQFF
TRBJ1-2,-,TRBV7-2,-,TGTGCCAGCAGCCCCATGTCAGGGGACGGCTACACCTTC,CASSPMSGDGYTF
TRBJ2-5,-,TRBV7-8,-,TGTGCCAGCAGCTTATCAGGCGGGGCGGGAGAGACCCAGTACTTC,CASSLSGGAGETQYF
TRBJ2-3,-,TRBV7-6,few,TGTGCCAGCAGCTCACCTGGACTAAGCACAGATACGCAGTATTTT,CASSSPGLSTDTQYF
TRBJ2-7,TRBD2,TRBV6-1,-,TGTGCCAGCAGTCCCCCTGGGGTAGCGGGATTCTACGAGCAGTACTTC,CASSPPGVAGFYEQYF
TRBJ2-1,-,TRBV10-3,-,TGTGCCAGCAGTGAGCGGACGACTAATTCACCCCTCCACTTC,CASSERTTNSPLHF
TRBJ1-4,TRBD1,TRBV7-2,few,TGTGCCAGCAGTCCGGACAGGGGTAATGAAAAACTGTTTTTT,CASSPDRGNEKLFF
TRBJ2-5,TRBD2,TRBV4-1,-,TGCGCCAGCAGCCTTAGCGGGGCGGTACAAGAGACCCAGTACTTC,CASSLSGAVQETQYF
TRBJ2-3,TRBD2,TRBV11-3,medium-sized,TGTGCCAGCAGCGTCCAGACTAGCGGGAGTTCAGATACGCAGTATTTT,CASSVQTSGSSDTQYF
TRBJ2-1,-,TRBV6-5,many,TGTGCCAGCAGTTACAGGGTCGACAATGAGCAGTTCTTC,CASSYRVDNEQFF
TRBJ1-2,TRBD1,TRBV7-3,many,TGTGCCAGCAGCTCGACCGGGACAGGGTACAATGGCTACACCTTC,CASSSTGTGYNGYTF
TRBJ2-7,-,TRBV28,many,TGTGCCAGCAGTTTATTGCGGAGCCACAATGAGCAGTACTTC,CASSLLRSHNEQYF
TRBJ2-5,TRBD2,TRBV7-8,few,TGTGCCAGCAGCTTAAAAGGGACTAGGGACCCCCGAGAGGCCCAGTACTTC,CASSLKGTRDPREAQYF
TRBJ2-1,-,TRBV7-2,-,TGTGCCAGCAGCCCTGGACTACCTGTGTACAATGAGCAGTTCTTC,CASSPGLPVYNEQFF
TRBJ1-6,-,TRBV7-2,-,TGTGCCAGCAGCTTGGTTGGGTTTGGCGAGCAGTACTTT,CASSLVGFGEQYF
TRBJ1-2,-,TRBV7-2,-,TGTGCCAGCAGCTTAGGCGCAACCTCTAACTATGGCTACACCTTC,CASSLGATSNYGYTF
TRBJ2-5,-,TRBV19,few,TGTGCCAGTAGTCTGGCCCCTAGGGAGACCCAGTACTTC,CASSLAPRETQYF
TRBJ1-2,-,TRBV20-1,-,TGCAGTGCTACCCAACAGGGCGGCTACACCTTC,CSATQQGGYTF
TRBJ2-7,-,TRBV25-1,once,TGTGCCAGCAGTGAACAGCGCGGGTTATCCTACGAGCAGTACTTC,CASSEQRGLSYEQYF
TRBJ2-1,TRBD2,TRBV7-2,-,TGTGCCAGCAGAGGACCGGGACTACGCTCCTACAATGAGCAGTTCTTC,CASRGPGLRSYNEQFF
TRBJ2-2,-,TRBV7-9,-,TGTGCCAGCAGCCCTGTGCGGTCCGCAGCGAACACCGGGGAGCTGTTTTTT,CASSPVRSAANTGELFF
TRBJ2-3,TRBD2,TRBV7-9,-,TGTGCCAGCAGCTCCACAGCGGGAGCTAGCACAGATACGCAGTATTTT,CASSSTAGASTDTQYF
TRBJ1-1,-,TRBV6-1,-,TGTGCCAGCAGCTTTACCAGGCAGAACACTGAAGCTTTCTTT,CASSFTRQNTEAFF
TRBJ2-5,-,TRBV7-9,-,TGTGCCAGCATCCAGACCGGGGCGGCCCGGGAGCAGTACTTC,CASIQTGAAREQYF